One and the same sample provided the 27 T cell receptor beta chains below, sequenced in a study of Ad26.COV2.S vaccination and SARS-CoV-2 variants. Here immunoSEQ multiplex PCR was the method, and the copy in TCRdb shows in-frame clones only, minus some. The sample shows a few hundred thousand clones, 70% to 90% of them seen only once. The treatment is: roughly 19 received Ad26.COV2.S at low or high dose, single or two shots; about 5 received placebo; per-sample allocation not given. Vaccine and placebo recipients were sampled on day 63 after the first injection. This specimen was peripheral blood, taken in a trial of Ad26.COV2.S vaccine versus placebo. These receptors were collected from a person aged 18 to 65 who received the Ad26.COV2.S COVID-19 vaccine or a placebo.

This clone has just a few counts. The CDR3: CASSQDPHDANTGELFF. CDR3 in DNA: TGCGCCAGCAGCCAAGATCCTCATGACGCGAACACCGGGGAGCTGTTTTTT. V usage is TRBV4-1 and J usage is TRBJ2-2; D is unclear. The CDR3 is made up of 17 amino acids. In germline, CDR1 is MGHRA, CDR2 YSYEKL. V was cut by 0 bases and J by 0 bases, with 11 bases left in between.

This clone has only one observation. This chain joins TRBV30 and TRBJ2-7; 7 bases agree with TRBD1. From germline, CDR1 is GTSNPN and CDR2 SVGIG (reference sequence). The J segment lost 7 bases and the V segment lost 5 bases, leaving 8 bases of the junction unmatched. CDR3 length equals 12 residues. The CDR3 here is CAWAGTEGEQYF. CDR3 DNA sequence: TGTGCCTGGGCCGGGACAGAGGGTGAGCAGTACTTC.

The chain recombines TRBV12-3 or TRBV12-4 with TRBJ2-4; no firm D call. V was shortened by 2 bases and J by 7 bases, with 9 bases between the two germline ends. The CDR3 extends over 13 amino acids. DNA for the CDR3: TGTGCCAGCAGTTTACAGTTCGCGAACATTCAGTACTTC. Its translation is CASSLQFANIQYF.

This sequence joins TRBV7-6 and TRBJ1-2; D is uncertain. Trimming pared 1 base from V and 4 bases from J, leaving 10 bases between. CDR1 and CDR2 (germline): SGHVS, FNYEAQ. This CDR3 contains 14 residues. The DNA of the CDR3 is TGTGCCAGCAGCTTAGGACCCCCCAGCTATGGCTACACCTTC. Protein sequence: CASSLGPPSYGYTF.

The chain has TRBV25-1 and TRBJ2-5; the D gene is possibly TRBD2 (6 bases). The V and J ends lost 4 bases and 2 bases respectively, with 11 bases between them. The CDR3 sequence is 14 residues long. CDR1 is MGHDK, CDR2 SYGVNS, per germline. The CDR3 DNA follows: TGTGCCAGCAGTGCCCCTGGGGGGCAAGAGACCCAGTACTTC. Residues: CASSAPGGQETQYF.

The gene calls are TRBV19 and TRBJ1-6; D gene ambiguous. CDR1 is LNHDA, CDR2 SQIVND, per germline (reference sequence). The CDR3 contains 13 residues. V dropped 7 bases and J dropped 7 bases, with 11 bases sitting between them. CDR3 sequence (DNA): TGTGCCAGTACAGGCCGCGAAAATTCACCCCTCCACTTT. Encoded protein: CASTGRENSPLHF.

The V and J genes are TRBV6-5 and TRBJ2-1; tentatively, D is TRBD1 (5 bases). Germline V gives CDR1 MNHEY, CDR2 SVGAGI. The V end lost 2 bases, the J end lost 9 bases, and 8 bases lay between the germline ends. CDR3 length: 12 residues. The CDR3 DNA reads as TGTGCCAGCAGTTACAGGGGTGCTGAGCAGTTCTTC. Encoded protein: CASSYRGAEQFF.

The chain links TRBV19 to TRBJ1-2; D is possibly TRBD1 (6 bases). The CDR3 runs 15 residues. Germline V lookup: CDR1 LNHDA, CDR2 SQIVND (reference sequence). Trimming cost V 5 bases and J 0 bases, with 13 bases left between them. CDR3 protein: CASSLQGAPNYGYTF. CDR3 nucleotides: TGTGCCAGTAGTTTACAGGGCGCCCCTAACTATGGCTACACCTTC.

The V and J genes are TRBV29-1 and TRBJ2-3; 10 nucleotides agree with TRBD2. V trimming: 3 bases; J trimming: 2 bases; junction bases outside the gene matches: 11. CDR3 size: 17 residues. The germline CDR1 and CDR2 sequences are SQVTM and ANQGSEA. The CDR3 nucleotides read TGCAGCGTTGAGGGGGTAGCGGGGGGCCTTTTCACAGATACGCAGTATTTT. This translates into CSVEGVAGGLFTDTQYF.

DNA for the CDR3: TGTGCCTGGAGCCGCAGGGGCACTAACTATGGCTACACCTTC. This gives the protein CAWSRRGTNYGYTF. The rearrangement links TRBV30 to TRBJ1-2, with D possibly matching TRBD1 (6 bases). Germline CDR1 reads GTSNPN; CDR2 reads SVGIG (reference sequence). This CDR3 spans 14 amino acids. V lost 3 bases and J lost 0, with 11 bases in between. Full variable domain (rest looked up from reference TRBV30 and TRBJ1-2): SQTIHQWPATLVQPVGSPLSLECTVEGTSNPNLYWYRQAAGRGLQLLFYSVGIGQISSEVPQNLSASRPQDRQFILSSKKLLLSDSGFYLCAWSRRGTNYGYTFGSGTRLTVV.

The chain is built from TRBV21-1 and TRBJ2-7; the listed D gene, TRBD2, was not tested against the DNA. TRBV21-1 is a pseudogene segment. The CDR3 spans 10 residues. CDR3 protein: CARWTEGGGF. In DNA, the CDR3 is TGTGCCAGATGGACCGAGGGCGGGGGGTTC.

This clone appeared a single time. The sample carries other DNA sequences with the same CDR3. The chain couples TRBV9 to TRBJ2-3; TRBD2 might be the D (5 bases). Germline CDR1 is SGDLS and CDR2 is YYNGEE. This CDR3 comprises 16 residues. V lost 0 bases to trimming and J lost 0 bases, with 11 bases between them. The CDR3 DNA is TGTGCCAGCAGCGTAGCGGGGAGCGGCAGCACAGATACGCAGTATTTT. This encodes CASSVAGSGSTDTQYF.

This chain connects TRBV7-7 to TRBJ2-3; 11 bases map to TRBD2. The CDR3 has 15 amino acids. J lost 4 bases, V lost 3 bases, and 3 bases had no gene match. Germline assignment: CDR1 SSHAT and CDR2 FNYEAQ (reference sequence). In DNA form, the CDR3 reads TGTGCCAGCAGCTTTAGCGGGGGGGAGGCAGATACGCAGTATTTT. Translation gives CASSFSGGEADTQYF.

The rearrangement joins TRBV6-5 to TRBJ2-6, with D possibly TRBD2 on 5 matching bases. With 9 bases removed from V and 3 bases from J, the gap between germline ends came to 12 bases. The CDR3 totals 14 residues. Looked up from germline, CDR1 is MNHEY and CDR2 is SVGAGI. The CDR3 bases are TGTGCCAGTCGGAGGAATGATGGGGCCAACGTCCTGACTTTC. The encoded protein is CASRRNDGANVLTF.

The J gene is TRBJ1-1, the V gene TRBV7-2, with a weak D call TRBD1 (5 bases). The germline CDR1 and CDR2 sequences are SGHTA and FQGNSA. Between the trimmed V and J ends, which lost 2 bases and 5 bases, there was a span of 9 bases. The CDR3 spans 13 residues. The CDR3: CASSLWGGTEAFF. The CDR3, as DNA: TGTGCCAGCAGCTTATGGGGGGGGACTGAAGCTTTCTTT.

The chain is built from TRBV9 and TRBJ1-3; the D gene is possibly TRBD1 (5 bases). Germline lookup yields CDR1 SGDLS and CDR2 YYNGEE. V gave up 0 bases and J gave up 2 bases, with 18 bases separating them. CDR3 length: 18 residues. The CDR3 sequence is CASSVVAGEEVAGNTIYF. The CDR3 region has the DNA TGTGCCAGCAGCGTAGTCGCGGGGGAAGAAGTGGCTGGAAACACCATATATTTT. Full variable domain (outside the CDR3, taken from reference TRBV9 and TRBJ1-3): DSGVTQTPKHLITATGQRVTLRCSPRSGDLSVYWYQQSLDQGLQFLIQYYNGEERAKGNILERFSAQQFPDLHSELNLSSLELGDSALYFCASSVVAGEEVAGNTIYFGEGSWLTVV.

The CDR3 protein is CASSYLTAYEQYF. In nucleotides, the CDR3 is TGTGCCAGCAGTTATTTAACGGCCTACGAGCAGTACTTC. The chain combines TRBV6-2 or TRBV6-3 with TRBJ2-7; D not resolved. Trimming removed 3 bases at V and 2 bases at J, with 8 bases between. Germline V CDR1 and CDR2: MNHEY, SVGEGT. This CDR3 region has 13 residues.

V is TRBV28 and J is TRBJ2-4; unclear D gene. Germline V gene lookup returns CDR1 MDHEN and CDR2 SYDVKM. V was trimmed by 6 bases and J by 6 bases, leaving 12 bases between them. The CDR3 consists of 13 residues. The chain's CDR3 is CASSLSPLNIQYF. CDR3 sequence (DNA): TGTGCCAGCAGCCTCTCTCCCCTAAACATTCAGTACTTC.

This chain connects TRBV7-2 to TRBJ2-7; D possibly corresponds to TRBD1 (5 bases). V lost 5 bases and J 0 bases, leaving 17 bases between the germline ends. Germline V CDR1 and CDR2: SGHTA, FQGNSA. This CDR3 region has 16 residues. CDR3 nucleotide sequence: TGTGCCAGCAGCCAGAATGGGGCCAAGTTCTCCTACGAGCAGTACTTC. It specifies CASSQNGAKFSYEQYF.

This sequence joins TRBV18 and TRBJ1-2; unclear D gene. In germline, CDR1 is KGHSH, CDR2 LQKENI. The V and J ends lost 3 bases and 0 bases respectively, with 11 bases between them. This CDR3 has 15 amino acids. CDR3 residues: CASSPRTGSNYGYTF. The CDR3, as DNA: TGTGCCAGCTCACCGCGGACCGGATCTAACTATGGCTACACCTTC.

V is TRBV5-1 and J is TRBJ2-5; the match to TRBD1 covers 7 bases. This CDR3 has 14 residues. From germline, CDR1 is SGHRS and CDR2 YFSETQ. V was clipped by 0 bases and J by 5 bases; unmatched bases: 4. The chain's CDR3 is CASSLATGLETQYF. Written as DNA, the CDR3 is TGCGCCAGCAGCTTGGCGACAGGGCTGGAGACCCAGTACTTC.

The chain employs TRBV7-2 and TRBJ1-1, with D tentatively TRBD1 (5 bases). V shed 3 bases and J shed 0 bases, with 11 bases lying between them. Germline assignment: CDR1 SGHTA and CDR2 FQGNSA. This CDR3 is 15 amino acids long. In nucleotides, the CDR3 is TGTGCCAGCAGCTTCAGGGTTGGGGTGAACACTGAAGCTTTCTTT. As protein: CASSFRVGVNTEAFF.

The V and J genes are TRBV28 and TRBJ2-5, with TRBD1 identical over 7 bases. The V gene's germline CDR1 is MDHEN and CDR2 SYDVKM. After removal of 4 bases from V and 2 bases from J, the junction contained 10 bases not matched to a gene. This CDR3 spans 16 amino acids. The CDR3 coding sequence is TGTGCCAGCAGTTCCCCAGGGGGTCCAACGCAAGAGACCCAGTACTTC. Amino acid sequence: CASSSPGGPTQETQYF.

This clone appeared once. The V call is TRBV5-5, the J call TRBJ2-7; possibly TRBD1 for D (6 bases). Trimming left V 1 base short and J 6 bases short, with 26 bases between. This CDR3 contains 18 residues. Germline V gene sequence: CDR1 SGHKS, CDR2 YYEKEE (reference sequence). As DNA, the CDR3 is TGTGCCAGCAGCTTGCGGGACATAAAATTTACAGGGATCCGCGAGCAGTACTTC. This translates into CASSLRDIKFTGIREQYF.

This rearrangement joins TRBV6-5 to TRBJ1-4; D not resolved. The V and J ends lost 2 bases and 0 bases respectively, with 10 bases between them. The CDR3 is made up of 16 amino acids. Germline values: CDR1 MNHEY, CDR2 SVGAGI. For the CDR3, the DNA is TGTGCCAGCAGTTACAATCAGGCTGCAACTAATGAAAAACTGTTTTTT. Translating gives CASSYNQAATNEKLFF.

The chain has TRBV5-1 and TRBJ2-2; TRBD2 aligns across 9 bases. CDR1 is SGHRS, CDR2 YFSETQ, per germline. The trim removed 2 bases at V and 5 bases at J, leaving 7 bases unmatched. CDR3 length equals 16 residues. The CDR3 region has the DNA TGCGCCAGCAGCTTATTAGCGGGGGTTCTAACCGGGGAGCTGTTTTTT. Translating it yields CASSLLAGVLTGELFF.

CDR3 nucleotides: TGTGCCAGCAGCGGGACAGGCGTTTTTGGAGATACGCAGTATTTT. This gives the protein CASSGTGVFGDTQYF. The J gene is TRBJ2-3, the V gene TRBV7-2; 8 bases match TRBD1. The ends lost 5 bases at V and 5 bases at J; junction bases unmatched: 9. The V gene's germline CDR1 is SGHTA and CDR2 FQGNSA. The CDR3 sequence is 15 residues long.